These 15 T cell receptor beta chains originate from one sample sequenced in a study of cytomegalovirus exposure and HLA in healthy donors. With 60 Vbeta and 13 Jbeta primers, the PCR was carried out. Sequenced by immunoSEQ multiplex PCR; TCRdb stores in-frame clones only, minus some. The repertoire consists of under 90,000 clones, with less than 85% occurring once and the leading ten covering less than 10%. Sequencing was done on a sample of PBMCs. The receptors shown here come from a woman in her forties or fifties in good health and CMV-seropositive.

The chain joins TRBV7-7 to TRBJ2-2; D not certain. Germline assignment: CDR1 SSHAT and CDR2 FNYEAQ (reference sequence). The CDR3 has 16 amino acids. V shed 1 base and J shed 7 bases, with 16 bases lying between them. This chain's CDR3 is CASSLGLASLGGELFF. In DNA, the CDR3 is TGTGCCAGCAGCTTAGGACTCGCCTCTCTGGGCGGGGAGCTGTTTTTT.

This rearrangement joins TRBV7-8 to TRBJ2-3; perhaps TRBD1 as D (6 bases). This CDR3 is 15 amino acids long. Germline V gives CDR1 SGHVS, CDR2 FQNEAQ. The germline V and J ends were trimmed by 5 bases and 3 bases, with 15 bases remaining between them. In DNA, the CDR3 is TGTGCCAGCAGCGACCGGTCAGGGGCTACAGATACGCAGTATTTT. Translation: CASSDRSGATDTQYF.

The chain has TRBV7-6 and TRBJ2-1; 10 nucleotides line up with TRBD2. The CDR3 runs 17 residues. The germline V gene has CDR1 SGHVS and CDR2 FNYEAQ. The V and J ends lost 5 bases and 0 bases, in that order; junction bases with no gene match: 7. The CDR3 is CASSLRTSGYSYNEQFF. The CDR3 nucleotides read TGTGCCAGCAGCCTCAGGACTAGCGGATACTCCTACAATGAGCAGTTCTTC.

The chain combines TRBV27 with TRBJ2-5; 12 nucleotides match TRBD1. The germline V gene has CDR1 MNHEY and CDR2 SMNVEV (reference sequence). This CDR3 region has 14 residues. The ends lost 5 bases at V and 5 bases at J; junction bases unmatched: 3. The CDR3 DNA follows: TGTGCCAGCAGTGGGACAGGGGGCTGGGAGACCCAGTACTTC. Translation: CASSGTGGWETQYF.

The gene calls are TRBV14 and TRBJ2-7; the match to TRBD2 covers 13 bases. Germline V gene lookup returns CDR1 SGHDN and CDR2 FVKESK. The V gene end was trimmed by 2 bases and the J gene end by 4 bases; junction bases not matched to a gene: 5. This CDR3 spans 16 amino acids. This CDR3 is CASSQLPGLAGYEQYF. CDR3 DNA sequence: TGTGCCAGCAGCCAATTACCGGGACTAGCGGGATACGAGCAGTACTTC.

The genes are TRBV5-1 and TRBJ2-1, with 9 positions matching TRBD2. Germline V CDR1 and CDR2: SGHRS, YFSETQ. The CDR3 spans 15 residues. V lost 4 bases, J lost 4 bases, and 6 bases stayed unmatched. The CDR3 sequence is CASSGAGGSYNEQFF. The CDR3 DNA follows: TGCGCCAGCAGCGGCGCGGGGGGGTCTTACAATGAGCAGTTCTTC.

The chain employs TRBV4-3 and TRBJ2-1; TRBD1 matches at 11 bases. CDR3 size: 21 residues. Trimming cost V 0 bases and J 0 bases; bases outside gene matches: 13. The germline CDR1 and CDR2 sequences are LGHNA and YSLEER. CDR3 loop: CASSQDIGQGAPKSSYNEQFF. The CDR3 DNA is TGCGCCAGCAGCCAAGATATAGGACAGGGGGCCCCAAAAAGCTCCTACAATGAGCAGTTCTTC.

Only one count was recorded for this clone. The chain carries TRBV18 and TRBJ1-5; tentatively, D is TRBD1 (5 bases). Germline V gives CDR1 KGHSH, CDR2 LQKENI. With 3 bases removed from V and 6 bases from J, the gap between germline ends came to 18 bases. The CDR3 extends over 16 amino acids. This CDR3 reads CASSPGSGGSAQPQHF. CDR3 coding DNA: TGTGCCAGCTCACCGGGAAGCGGGGGGTCGGCTCAGCCCCAGCATTTT.

The V call is TRBV15, the J call TRBJ1-5, with 7 bases matching TRBD1. The germline gives CDR1 LNHNV, CDR2 YYDKDF (reference sequence). V shed 0 bases, J shed 4 bases, and the junction held 24 bases outside the gene matches. This CDR3 comprises 22 residues. CDR3 nucleotide sequence: TGTGCCACCAGCAGAGATCTAACCCCTTACAGGGGTGAGTTCTTAGGAAATCAGCCCCAGCATTTT. Translated: CATSRDLTPYRGEFLGNQPQHF.

This clone was detected a few times. The V gene is TRBV11-2, the J gene TRBJ1-2; maybe TRBD1 (6 bases). In germline, CDR1 is SGHAT, CDR2 FQNNGV. The V and J ends lost 3 bases and 5 bases respectively, with 10 bases between them. CDR3 length: 13 amino acids. The CDR3 region is CASSFGGAYGYTF. The CDR3 nucleotides read TGTGCCAGCAGCTTTGGGGGGGCGTATGGCTACACCTTC.

The rearrangement joins TRBV4-3 to TRBJ2-7; 9 positions agree with TRBD2. The CDR3 has 17 amino acids. The germline gives CDR1 LGHNA, CDR2 YSLEER. With 0 bases clipped from V and 6 bases from J, the junction kept 12 bases outside the gene matches. CDR3 sequence reads: CASSQEPSGTAGSEQYF. Written as DNA, the CDR3 is TGCGCCAGCAGCCAAGAGCCTAGCGGGACTGCTGGCAGCGAGCAGTACTTC.

The chain employs TRBV5-1 and TRBJ2-2, with 7 bases aligning to TRBD1. The CDR3 covers 15 residues. Trimming cost V 4 bases and J 6 bases; bases outside gene matches: 9. The V gene's germline CDR1 is SGHRS and CDR2 YFSETQ. The CDR3 DNA is TGCGCCAGCAGCCCGACAGGGAACGAAGCCGGGGAGCTGTTTTTT. As protein: CASSPTGNEAGELFF. The whole variable domain, remainder taken from reference TRBV5-1 and TRBJ2-2, is KAGVTQTPRYLIKTRGQQVTLSCSPISGHRSVSWYQQTPGQGLQFLFEYFSETQRNKGNFPGRFSGRQFSNSRSEMNVSTLELGDSALYLCASSPTGNEAGELFFGEGSRLTVL.

The V gene is TRBV19, the J gene TRBJ1-2; possibly TRBD1 for D (6 bases). The ends were cut back, 5 bases at V and 8 bases at J, with 12 bases in the middle. Germline values: CDR1 LNHDA, CDR2 SQIVND (reference sequence). The CDR3 spans 12 residues. The CDR3 sequence is CASSSQGGGYTF. The CDR3 DNA follows: TGTGCCAGTAGTTCACAGGGCGGGGGCTACACCTTC.

The chain has TRBV30 and TRBJ2-1; 15 bases map to TRBD2. Germline CDR1 is GTSNPN and CDR2 is SVGIG (reference sequence). The trim removed 4 bases at V and 8 bases at J, leaving 12 bases unmatched. The CDR3 has 17 residues. CDR3 in amino acids: CAWTHPGLAGGLHEQFF. The CDR3 region has the DNA TGTGCCTGGACTCATCCCGGACTAGCGGGGGGGCTGCATGAGCAGTTCTTC. Together with reference TRBV30 and TRBJ2-1, the CDR3 gives the full variable domain: SQTIHQWPATLVQPVGSPLSLECTVEGTSNPNLYWYRQAAGRGLQLLFYSVGIGQISSEVPQNLSASRPQDRQFILSSKKLLLSDSGFYLCAWTHPGLAGGLHEQFFGPGTRLTVL.

The V call is TRBV19, the J call TRBJ1-1, with 7 bases fitting TRBD1. CDR1 is LNHDA, CDR2 SQIVND, per germline (reference sequence). The CDR3 is 14 amino acids. V dropped 5 bases and J dropped 0; count of bases not matched to a gene: 3. CDR3 nucleotide sequence: TGTGCCAGTAGTGCGGGACAGATGAACACTGAAGCTTTCTTT. Translated, it gives CASSAGQMNTEAFF.